This TCR beta chain was obtained from a study of T-cell memory formation after mild COVID-19 (dated by TCRdb to the early 2020s). For context, the study as a whole: TCR sequence clusters from the two donors were found to be largely donor specific. In a couple of donors, T-cell clones that expanded and contracted after mild COVID-19 were followed by sequencing TCRalpha and TCRbeta repertoires longitudinally. The cohort was made up of two young adult volunteers, one female and one male, who were previously healthy. Results the study describes overall, beyond this receptor: SARS-CoV-2 specificity was not confirmed for the second-wave clones peaking on day 37. Contracting CD4+ clones were found mainly in CM and EM memory subsets, while CD8+ clones were enriched in EMRA. Balanced CD4/CD8 phenotypes were observed for clones contracting from day 15 to 85, whereas a bias towards CD4+ was observed for a second wave of clones expanding from day 15 to 37. The detection of some responding clones in pre-infection memory suggests that pre-existing cross-reactive memory T cells joined the SARS-CoV-2 response. Only two mild cases were covered by the study, and larger cohorts that include severe cases with pre-infection samples were considered necessary.

Based on the germline V gene, the CDR1 and CDR2 sequences are MNHEY and SVGAGI. Germline trimming: 6 bases from V, 3 bases from J; junction bases outside gene matches: 7. The CDR3, from cysteine to phenylalanine, totals 14 residues. The read is trimmed to its CDR3 DNA, 42 bases read in frame from base 1. Sequencing was carried out with an Illumina NovaSeq 6000. TCRalpha and TCRbeta cDNA libraries were built by 5'RACE with constant-segment primers, adding sample barcodes and unique molecular identifiers. Trizol reagent was used to extract RNA from every sample. The libraries were amplified in two PCR steps, and the second step added a second sample barcode and Illumina TruSeq adapters. Libraries were sequenced on an Illumina NovaSeq with 2 x 150 bp paired-end reads. For the original study's pipeline: Demultiplexing of reads and collapsing into UMI-guided consensus sequences were performed with migec v1.2.7. With mixcr v2.1.11, UMI consensuses were aligned to TRA and TRB V and J templates and assembled into clonotypes. A clonotype was counted as expanded or contracted only if both edgeR and NoisET called the change significant, with noise models trained on biological replicates. For edgeR calls, the thresholds were a false discovery rate-adjusted p below 0.01 and a log2 fold-change of 1. As an exploratory analysis of dynamics, PCA with hierarchical clustering was applied to max-normalized trajectories of the 1000 most abundant clonotypes. The CD4 or CD8 phenotype of responding clones was assigned using the separately sequenced CD4+ and CD8+ repertoires. The raw public reads went through TCRdb reprocessing: fastp at Q25, MiXCR clone calling, in-frame beta chains kept. CDR3 protein duplicates are merged, each entry listing the most common genes and DNA. V and J calls and clone size were set by TCRdb, not the authors. Counted in this sample were around 370,000 distinct CDR3 sequences; more than 20% of them appeared once. The ten largest clonotypes hold under 15% of the sample.

Ficoll-Paque density gradient centrifugation was the method used to isolate PBMCs. Note on this clonotype: It has no known antigen specificity. No much larger clone exists at a distance of one base, and base qualities are not known.

The chain is assembled from TRBV6-5 and TRBJ2-7; TRBD1 lines up with 8 middle nucleotides. Sequencing was carried out using PBMCs or a T cell subset sorted from them (not recorded which). The sequence was obtained from an adult woman who had mild COVID-19 (a few samples of this study predate the infection). The sample titles of this study are shuffled in the database, so cell type and time point are left out; the donor was told from shared clones. The nucleotide sequence is given as TGTGCCAGCAGCCCGGACAGGGAGATCTACGAGCAGTACTTC. This encodes CASSPDREIYEQYF.